This TCR beta chain comes out of a study of beta chain features in type 1 diabetes. This clone was detected only a few times. Antigen: not known. Purity of each sorted population was above 95%. Expressed TCRB transcripts were sequenced because the entire RNA isolate underwent reverse transcription. Average reads for naive, central memory and regulatory T cell samples were roughly 3.4 million. TCRdb's copy holds only in-frame clones and misses some; the assay was immunoSEQ multiplex PCR. The data hold approximately 730,000 clones, with roughly 13% observed a single time. Overall study findings and caveats: Patients with type 1 diabetes showed fewer VDJ junction insertions and more deletions. In all four CD4+ subsets, TCRB CDR3 length was significantly, moderately reduced in type 1 diabetes.

This CDR3 spans 15 amino acids. Trimming cost V 6 bases and J 2 bases, with 11 bases left between them. CDR1 is MNHEY and CDR2 is SVGAGI in the germline V gene. This receptor was taken from a young man with type 1 diabetes. The rearrangement links TRBV6-5 to TRBJ2-6, with D uncertain. Sequenced sample: naive CD4+ T cells from blood. The CDR3 sequence is CASSERGAGANVLTF. CDR3 in DNA: TGTGCCAGCAGCGAGAGAGGAGCTGGGGCCAACGTCCTGACTTTC.